The 20 T cell receptor beta chains below come from one sample, sequenced in a study of T cell responses to AZD1222 COVID-19 vaccine. Here immunoSEQ multiplex PCR was the method, and the copy in TCRdb shows in-frame clones only, minus some. Of fewer than 120,000 clones detected, about 90% appear once; the ten largest clones hold roughly 14%. The sample in question was peripheral blood, obtained 28 days after the second AZD1222 dose. Receptors originate from an adult who received the AZD1222 COVID-19 vaccine.

The V and J genes are TRBV3-1 (or the pseudogene TRBV3-2) and TRBJ2-1, with a weak D call TRBD2 (6 bases). Germline assignment: CDR1 LGHDT and CDR2 YNNKEL (reference sequence). V was shortened by 4 bases and J by 2 bases, with 12 bases between the two germline ends. The CDR3 is 15 amino acids. Written as DNA, the CDR3 is TGTGCCAGCAGCCCGTCTGGCGGGACCTACAATGAGCAGTTCTTC. This translates into CASSPSGGTYNEQFF.

The genes are TRBV11-3 and TRBJ2-1; D is unresolved. V was clipped by 4 bases and J by 0 bases, with 16 bases between them. The V gene's germline CDR1 is SGHNT and CDR2 YENEEA. The CDR3 extends over 17 amino acids. The CDR3 is CASSSSPDASSYNEQFF. CDR3 sequence (DNA): TGTGCCAGCAGCTCAAGCCCGGACGCGAGCTCCTACAATGAGCAGTTCTTC. The variable domain in full, with the rest retrieved from reference TRBV11-3 and TRBJ2-1, is EAGVVQSPRYKIIEKKQPVAFWCNPISGHNTLYWYLQNLGQGPELLIRYENEEAVDDSQLPKDRFSAERLKGVDSTLKIQPAELGDSAVYLCASSSSPDASSYNEQFFGPGTRLTVL.

The rearrangement uses TRBV2 and TRBJ1-5; D not resolved. The CDR3 spans 15 residues. The V end was cut by 3 bases, the J end by 4 bases, with 13 bases between. Germline V gives CDR1 SNHLY, CDR2 FYNNEI. CDR3 region: CASSDPERFNQPQHF. In DNA form, the CDR3 reads TGTGCCAGCAGTGACCCCGAACGGTTTAATCAGCCCCAGCATTTT.

The rearrangement uses TRBV6-5 and TRBJ2-3, with D hard to call. The CDR3 is made up of 14 amino acids. Germline V gives CDR1 MNHEY, CDR2 SVGAGI. Trimming stripped 6 bases from V and 2 bases from J, with 12 bases between. The CDR3 loop reads CASRVAGATDTQYF. CDR3 bases: TGTGCCAGCAGAGTAGCCGGAGCCACAGATACGCAGTATTTT.

The gene calls are TRBV4-1 and TRBJ1-5; TRBD1 agrees at 7 bases. Germline assignment: CDR1 MGHRA and CDR2 YSYEKL. The CDR3 contains 15 residues. The ends lost 4 bases at V and 7 bases at J; junction bases unmatched: 10. CDR3 DNA sequence: TGCGCCAGCAGCCGCTTGACAGGGCTTGGGCAGCCCCAGCATTTT. Translation gives CASSRLTGLGQPQHF.

This rearrangement joins TRBV28 to TRBJ2-7, with a tentative D call TRBD2 (6 bases). Trimming took off 8 bases at V and 9 bases at J, with 20 bases between the two ends. The V gene's germline CDR1 is MDHEN and CDR2 SYDVKM. This CDR3 spans 13 amino acids. The CDR3 bases are TGTGCCAGCCGCTACGGGAGCCCTACCCCGCAGTACTTC. Residues: CASRYGSPTPQYF. Together with reference TRBV28 and TRBJ2-7, the CDR3 gives the full variable domain: DVKVTQSSRYLVKRTGEKVFLECVQDMDHENMFWYRQDPGLGLRLIYFSYDVKMKEKGDIPEGYSVSREKKERFSLILESASTNQTSMYLCASRYGSPTPQYFGPGTRLTVT.

Only one count was recorded for this clone. V gene TRBV3-1 (or the pseudogene TRBV3-2) combines with J gene TRBJ2-1; D tentatively reads TRBD1 or TRBD2 (5 bases each). Trimming removed 10 bases from V and 7 bases from J, with 29 bases in between. The germline CDR1 and CDR2 sequences are LGHDT and YNNKEL (reference sequence). This CDR3 contains 17 residues. CDR3 region: CATSGSRDPPVGNEQFF. Written as DNA, the CDR3 is TGTGCCACCTCAGGGTCCCGGGACCCCCCGGTTGGGAATGAGCAGTTCTTC.

CDR3 DNA sequence: TGCGCCAGCAGCTTAGGGACTAGCGGGTCCACAGATACGCAGTATTTT. Translating gives CASSLGTSGSTDTQYF. V is TRBV5-1 and J is TRBJ2-3, with TRBD2 matching 12 bases. The germline gives CDR1 SGHRS, CDR2 YFSETQ. The CDR3 spans 16 residues. V lost 2 bases, J lost 2 bases, and 3 bases stayed unmatched. The variable domain in full, completed from reference TRBV5-1 and TRBJ2-3, reads KAGVTQTPRYLIKTRGQQVTLSCSPISGHRSVSWYQQTPGQGLQFLFEYFSETQRNKGNFPGRFSGRQFSNSRSEMNVSTLELGDSALYLCASSLGTSGSTDTQYFGPGTRLTVL.

This sequence joins TRBV28 and TRBJ1-4; 7 bases fit TRBD1. From germline, CDR1 is MDHEN and CDR2 SYDVKM. V gave up 5 bases and J gave up 5 bases; unmatched junction bases: 8. The CDR3 consists of 15 residues. The CDR3: CASSRGTDRNEKLFF. In DNA form, the CDR3 reads TGTGCCAGCAGTCGTGGGACAGACCGGAATGAAAAACTGTTTTTT.

This chain connects TRBV11-3 to TRBJ1-1; 10 positions match TRBD1. The germline V gene encodes CDR1 SGHNT and CDR2 YENEEA. The CDR3 spans 17 residues. The V and J ends lost 6 bases and 1 base, in that order; junction bases with no gene match: 11. CDR3 sequence: CASSPRQGARGNTEAFF. CDR3 in DNA: TGTGCCAGCAGTCCCCGACAGGGGGCGCGGGGGAACACTGAAGCTTTCTTT.

This chain connects TRBV3-1 (or the pseudogene TRBV3-2) to TRBJ2-5; D not resolved. Germline V gene sequence: CDR1 LGHDT, CDR2 YNNKEL (reference sequence). The germline V and J ends were trimmed by 4 bases and 5 bases, with 8 bases remaining between them. This CDR3 has 12 amino acids. CDR3 in DNA: TGTGCCAGCAGCCTTTTTGGGGAGACCCAGTACTTC. Its protein product is CASSLFGETQYF.

The chain combines TRBV28 with TRBJ2-1, with 11 bases that match TRBD2. The CDR3 is 15 residues long. The V gene's germline CDR1 is MDHEN and CDR2 SYDVKM. V dropped 6 bases and J dropped 10; count of bases not matched to a gene: 11. Here the CDR3 reads CASSSIGTSGYEQFF. CDR3 in DNA: TGTGCCAGCAGCTCGATCGGGACTAGCGGTTACGAGCAGTTCTTC.

J is TRBJ2-5 and V is TRBV11-3, with 7 positions matching TRBD2. Germline V gene data show CDR1 as SGHNT and CDR2 as YENEEA. This CDR3 spans 16 amino acids. The trim removed 3 bases at V and 5 bases at J, leaving 12 bases unmatched. CDR3 in amino acids: CASSFLMGGKGETQYF. For the CDR3, the DNA is TGTGCCAGCAGCTTTCTCATGGGAGGGAAAGGGGAGACCCAGTACTTC.

This chain connects TRBV28 to TRBJ2-5, with 8 positions matching TRBD2. Germline V gene lookup returns CDR1 MDHEN and CDR2 SYDVKM. J was trimmed by 2 bases and V by 2 bases; bases with no gene match: 4. The CDR3 runs 15 residues. The CDR3 nucleotides read TGTGCCAGCAGTTTAGGACTAGCTTCTCAAGAGACCCAGTACTTC. Residues: CASSLGLASQETQYF. The variable domain in full, completed from reference TRBV28 and TRBJ2-5, reads DVKVTQSSRYLVKRTGEKVFLECVQDMDHENMFWYRQDPGLGLRLIYFSYDVKMKEKGDIPEGYSVSREKKERFSLILESASTNQTSMYLCASSLGLASQETQYFGPGTRLLVL.

The chain joins TRBV10-3 to TRBJ1-5; D is perhaps TRBD1 (5 bases). The CDR3 is made up of 14 amino acids. Germline assignment: CDR1 ENHRY and CDR2 SYGVKD. Trimming removed 7 bases from V and 3 bases from J, with 13 bases in between. The CDR3 sequence is CAINQDINNQPQHF. The CDR3 coding sequence is TGTGCCATCAATCAGGACATTAACAATCAGCCCCAGCATTTT.

The chain uses TRBV19 and TRBJ1-2; D remains unclear. Trimming removed 6 bases from V and 14 bases from J, with 37 bases in between. CDR1 and CDR2 (germline): LNHDA, SQIVND (reference sequence). The CDR3 runs to 18 residues. CDR3 nucleotide sequence: TGTGCCAGTAGCCATGGACCGTGTTTGGGATGTTTGGGCCCTGCGGGGACCTTC. Translating gives CASSHGPCLGCLGPAGTF.

The chain employs TRBV4-1 and TRBJ2-7; D is uncertain. V was clipped by 2 bases and J by 6 bases, with 20 bases between them. Germline lookup yields CDR1 MGHRA and CDR2 YSYEKL. The CDR3 runs to 16 residues. The chain's CDR3 is CASSQRVPGRPLEQYF. The CDR3 bases are TGCGCCAGCAGCCAAAGAGTCCCAGGCCGACCTCTCGAGCAGTACTTC.

The chain joins TRBV2 to TRBJ1-1; a possible D gene is TRBD1 (5 bases). CDR3 length: 14 amino acids. Germline CDR1 SNHLY, CDR2 FYNNEI. V shed 3 bases and J shed 2 bases, with 10 bases lying between them. The CDR3 loop reads CASSEVGENTEAFF. CDR3 nucleotide sequence: TGTGCCAGCAGTGAGGTAGGGGAAAACACTGAAGCTTTCTTT.

The V call is TRBV12-3 or TRBV12-4, the J call TRBJ2-7; D possibly corresponds to TRBD1 (5 bases). The length of the CDR3 is 12 residues. V lost 3 bases and J lost 6, with 9 bases in between. Here the CDR3 reads CASSFTGPEQYF. CDR3 DNA sequence: TGTGCCAGCAGTTTTACAGGACCCGAGCAGTACTTC.

This clone occurred once. The rearrangement links TRBV5-1 to TRBJ2-5, with TRBD2 matching 15 bases. CDR1 is SGHRS, CDR2 YFSETQ, per germline. The CDR3 loop spans 16 amino acids. Trimming removed 2 bases from V and 4 bases from J; junction bases left unmatched: 3. The CDR3 sequence is CASSFRGLAGGETQYF. The CDR3 DNA follows: TGCGCCAGCAGCTTTCGGGGACTAGCGGGGGGAGAGACCCAGTACTTC.